This TCR beta chain is from a study of graft-versus-host responses after intestinal transplantation. Across the study: Recipients across the board were started on anti-thymocyte globulin induction, then kept on tacrolimus and steroids for two to three years.

J gave up 12 bases and V 3 bases, and 13 bases lay outside the gene matches. The CDR3 runs to 15 residues. Germline V gene data show CDR1 as MNHNS and CDR2 as SASEGT. There were 200,000 CFSE-labeled responder cells plated together with 200,000 irradiated, violet-dye-labeled stimulator cells. The data were produced by immunoSEQ multiplex PCR, yet TCRdb's version contains in-frame clones alone and is incomplete. Among just over 20,000 clones listed, approximately 40% were seen once. The source was alloreactive CD8+ T cells from a mixed lymphocyte reaction culture, collected before intestinal transplant. Subset described: CFSE-low proliferating T cells sorted from roughly 6-day pre-transplant mixed lymphocyte reaction (GvH or HvG direction). The chain employs TRBV6-1 and TRBJ1-5, with 8 bases aligning to TRBD1. This TCR derives from a human patient who received an intestinal transplant. The CDR3 DNA sequence: TGTGCCAGCAGTGAGACAGGGGCCACGTTCGAAAACCAGCATTTT. Translation: CASSETGATFENQHF.